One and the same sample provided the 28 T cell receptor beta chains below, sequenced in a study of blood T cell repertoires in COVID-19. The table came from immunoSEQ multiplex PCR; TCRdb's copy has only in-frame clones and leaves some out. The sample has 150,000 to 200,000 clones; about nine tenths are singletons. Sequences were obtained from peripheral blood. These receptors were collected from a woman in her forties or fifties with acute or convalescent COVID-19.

CDR3 coding DNA: TGCAGCATACGCGGGACCCTACCTGATGAGCAGTTCTTC. It encodes CSIRGTLPDEQFF. The chain is built from TRBV29-1 and TRBJ2-1; weak D call: TRBD2 (6 bases). The CDR3 consists of 13 residues. Trimming left V 8 bases short and J 8 bases short, with 19 bases between. Germline CDR1 and CDR2: SQVTM and ANQGSEA.

The chain's CDR3 is CASSQERGDYGYTF. The CDR3 nucleotides are TGTGCCAGCAGCCAAGAGCGCGGGGACTATGGCTACACCTTC. This chain joins TRBV3-1 (or the pseudogene TRBV3-2) and TRBJ1-2; D not resolved. CDR1 and CDR2 (germline): LGHDT, YNNKEL (reference sequence). Between the trimmed V and J ends, which lost 0 bases and 3 bases, there was a span of 8 bases. This CDR3 comprises 14 residues.

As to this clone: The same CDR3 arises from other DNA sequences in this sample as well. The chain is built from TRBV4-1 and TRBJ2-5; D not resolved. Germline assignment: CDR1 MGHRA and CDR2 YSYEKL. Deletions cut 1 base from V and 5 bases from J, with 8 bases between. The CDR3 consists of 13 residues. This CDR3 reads CASSQADWETQYF. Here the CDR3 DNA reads TGCGCCAGCAGCCAAGCCGACTGGGAGACCCAGTACTTC.

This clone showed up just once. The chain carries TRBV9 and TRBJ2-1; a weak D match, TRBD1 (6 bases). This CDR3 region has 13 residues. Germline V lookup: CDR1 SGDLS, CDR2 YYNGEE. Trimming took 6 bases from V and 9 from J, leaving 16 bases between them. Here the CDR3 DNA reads TGTGCCAGCAAATCGGTTGGGGGCGCTGAGCAGTTCTTC. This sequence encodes CASKSVGGAEQFF.

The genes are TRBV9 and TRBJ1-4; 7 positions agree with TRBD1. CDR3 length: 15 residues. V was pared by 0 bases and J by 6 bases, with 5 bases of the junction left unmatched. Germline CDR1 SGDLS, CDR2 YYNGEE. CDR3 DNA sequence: TGTGCCAGCAGCGTAGAGACAGGGTTGGATGAAAAACTGTTTTTT. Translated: CASSVETGLDEKLFF.

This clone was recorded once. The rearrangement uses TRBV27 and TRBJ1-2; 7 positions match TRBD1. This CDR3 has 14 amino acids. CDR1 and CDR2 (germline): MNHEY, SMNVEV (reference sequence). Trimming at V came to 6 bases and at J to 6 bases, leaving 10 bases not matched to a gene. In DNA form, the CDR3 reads TGTGCCAGCAGCCCGACAGGGTGGGGAAATGGCTACACCTTC. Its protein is CASSPTGWGNGYTF.

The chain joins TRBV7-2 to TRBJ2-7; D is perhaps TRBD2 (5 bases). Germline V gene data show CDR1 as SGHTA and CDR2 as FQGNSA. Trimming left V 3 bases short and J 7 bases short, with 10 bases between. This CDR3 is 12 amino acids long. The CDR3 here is CASSFFQREQYF. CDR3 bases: TGTGCCAGCAGCTTTTTCCAGCGGGAGCAGTACTTC.

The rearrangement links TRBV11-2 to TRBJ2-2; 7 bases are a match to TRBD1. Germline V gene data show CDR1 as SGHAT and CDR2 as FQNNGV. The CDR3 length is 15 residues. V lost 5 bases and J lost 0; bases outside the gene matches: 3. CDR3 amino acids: CASSLGTANTGELFF. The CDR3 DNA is TGTGCCAGCAGCCTAGGGACAGCGAACACCGGGGAGCTGTTTTTT.

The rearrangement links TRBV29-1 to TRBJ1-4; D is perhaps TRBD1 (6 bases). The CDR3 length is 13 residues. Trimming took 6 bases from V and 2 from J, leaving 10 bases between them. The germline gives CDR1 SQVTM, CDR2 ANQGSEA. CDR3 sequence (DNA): TGCAGCGTCGCGAGGGGGACTAATGAAAAACTGTTTTTT. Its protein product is CSVARGTNEKLFF.

CDR3 protein: CASSLDRRGSPLHF. The CDR3 coding sequence is TGTGCCAGCAGCTTGGACAGGCGTGGATCACCCCTCCACTTT. The chain is built from TRBV5-6 and TRBJ1-6; tentative D call: TRBD1 (5 bases). Trimming took off 0 bases at V and 10 bases at J, with 11 bases between the two ends. Germline assignment: CDR1 SGHDT and CDR2 YYEEEE. CDR3 length equals 14 residues.

As DNA, the CDR3 is TGTGCCAGCAGCCTCCAGATACTAGCGGGAGTCCATGAGCAGTTCTTC. As protein: CASSLQILAGVHEQFF. The V call is TRBV7-8, the J call TRBJ2-1, with 11 bases aligning to TRBD2. The length of the CDR3 is 16 residues. The germline V gene encodes CDR1 SGHVS and CDR2 FQNEAQ. V gave up 5 bases and J gave up 8 bases; unmatched junction bases: 11.

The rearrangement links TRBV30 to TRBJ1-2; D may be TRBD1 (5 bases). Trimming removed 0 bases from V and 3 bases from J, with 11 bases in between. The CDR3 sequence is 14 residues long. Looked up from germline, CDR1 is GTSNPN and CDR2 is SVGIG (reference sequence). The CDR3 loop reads CAWSVGTGDYGYTF. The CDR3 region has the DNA TGTGCCTGGAGTGTGGGAACAGGTGACTATGGCTACACCTTC. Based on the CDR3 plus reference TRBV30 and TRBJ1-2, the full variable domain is SQTIHQWPATLVQPVGSPLSLECTVEGTSNPNLYWYRQAAGRGLQLLFYSVGIGQISSEVPQNLSASRPQDRQFILSSKKLLLSDSGFYLCAWSVGTGDYGYTFGSGTRLTVV.

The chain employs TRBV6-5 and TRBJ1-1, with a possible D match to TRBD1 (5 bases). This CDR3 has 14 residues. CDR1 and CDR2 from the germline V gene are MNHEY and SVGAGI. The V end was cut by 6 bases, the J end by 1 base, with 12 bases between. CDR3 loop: CASRDLGRNTEAFF. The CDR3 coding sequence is TGTGCCAGCAGGGATCTGGGGCGGAACACTGAAGCTTTCTTT.

The CDR3 region has the DNA TGTGCCAGCAGTTTAACTATGAACACTGAAGCTTTCTTT. Translation gives CASSLTMNTEAFF. The chain is built from TRBV27 and TRBJ1-1; D unclear. There are 13 residues in the CDR3. Trimming stripped 2 bases from V and 0 bases from J, with 4 bases between. CDR1 and CDR2 from the germline V gene are MNHEY and SMNVEV (reference sequence).

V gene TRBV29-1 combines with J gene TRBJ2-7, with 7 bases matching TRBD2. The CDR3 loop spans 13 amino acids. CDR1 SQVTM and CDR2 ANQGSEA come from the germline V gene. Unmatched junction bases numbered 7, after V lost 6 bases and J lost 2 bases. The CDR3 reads CSVTLGGTYEQYF. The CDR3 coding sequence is TGCAGCGTCACCTTGGGGGGGACCTACGAGCAGTACTTC.

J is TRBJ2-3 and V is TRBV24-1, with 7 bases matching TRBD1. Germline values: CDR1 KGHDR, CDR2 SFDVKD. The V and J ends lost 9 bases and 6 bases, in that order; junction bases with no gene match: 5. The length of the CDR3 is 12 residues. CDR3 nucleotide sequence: TGTGCCACCGAGGGGGCTGCGGATACGCAGTATTTT. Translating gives CATEGAADTQYF.

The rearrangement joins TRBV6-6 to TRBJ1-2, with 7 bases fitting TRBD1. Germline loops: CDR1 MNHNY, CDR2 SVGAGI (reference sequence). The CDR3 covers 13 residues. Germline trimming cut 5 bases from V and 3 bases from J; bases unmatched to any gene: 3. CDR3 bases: TGTGCCAGCAGTCCCCAGGGGGACTATGGCTACACCTTC. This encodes CASSPQGDYGYTF.

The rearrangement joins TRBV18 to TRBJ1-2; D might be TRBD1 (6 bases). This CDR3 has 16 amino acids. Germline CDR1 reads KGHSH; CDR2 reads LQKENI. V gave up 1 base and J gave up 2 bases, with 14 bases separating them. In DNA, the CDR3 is TGTGCCAGCTCACCACGACGACAGGACCTCAACTATGGCTACACCTTC. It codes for CASSPRRQDLNYGYTF.

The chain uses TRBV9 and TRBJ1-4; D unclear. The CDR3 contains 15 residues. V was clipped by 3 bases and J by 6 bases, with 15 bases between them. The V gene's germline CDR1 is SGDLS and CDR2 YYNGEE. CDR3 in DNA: TGTGCCAGCAGCGAGGAGAGCCGGCGGCATGAAAAACTGTTTTTT. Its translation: CASSEESRRHEKLFF.

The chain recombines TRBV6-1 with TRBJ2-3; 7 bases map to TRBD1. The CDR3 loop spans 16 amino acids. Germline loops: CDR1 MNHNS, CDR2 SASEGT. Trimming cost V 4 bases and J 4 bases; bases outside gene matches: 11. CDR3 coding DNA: TGTGCCAGCAGTGGGGGGACAGCTAACGAAGCAGATACGCAGTATTTT. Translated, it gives CASSGGTANEADTQYF.

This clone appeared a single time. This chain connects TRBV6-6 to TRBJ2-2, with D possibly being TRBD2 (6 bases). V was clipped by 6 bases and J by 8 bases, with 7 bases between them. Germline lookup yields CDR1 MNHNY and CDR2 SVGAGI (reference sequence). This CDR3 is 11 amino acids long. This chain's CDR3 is CASRAGGELFF. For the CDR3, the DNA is TGTGCCAGCAGGGCGGGGGGGGAGCTGTTTTTT.

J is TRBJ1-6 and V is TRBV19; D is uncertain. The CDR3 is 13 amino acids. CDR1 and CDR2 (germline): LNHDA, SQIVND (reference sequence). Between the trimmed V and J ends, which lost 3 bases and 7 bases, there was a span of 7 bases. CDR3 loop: CASSIVQNSPLHF. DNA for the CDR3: TGTGCCAGTAGTATCGTTCAGAATTCACCCCTCCACTTT.

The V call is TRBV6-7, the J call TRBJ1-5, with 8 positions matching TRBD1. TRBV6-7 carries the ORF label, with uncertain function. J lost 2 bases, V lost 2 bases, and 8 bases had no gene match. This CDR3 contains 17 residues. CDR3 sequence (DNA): TGTGCCAGCAGTTACCTCGGACAGGGATGGTGCAATCAGCCCCAGCATTTT. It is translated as CASSYLGQGWCNQPQHF.

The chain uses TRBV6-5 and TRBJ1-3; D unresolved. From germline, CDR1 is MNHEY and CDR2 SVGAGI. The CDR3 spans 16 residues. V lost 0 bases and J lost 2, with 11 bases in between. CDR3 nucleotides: TGTGCCAGCAGTTACTCGACTCCGGCAACTGGAAACACCATATATTTT. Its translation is CASSYSTPATGNTIYF.

Written as DNA, the CDR3 is TGTGCCATCAGAGCAGACTTAGGGGGCCAGCCCCAGCATTTT. It codes for CAIRADLGGQPQHF. The V and J genes are TRBV10-3 and TRBJ1-5; TRBD1 aligns across 7 bases. Germline V gene sequence: CDR1 ENHRY, CDR2 SYGVKD. V dropped 6 bases and J dropped 7; count of bases not matched to a gene: 9. The CDR3 contains 14 residues.

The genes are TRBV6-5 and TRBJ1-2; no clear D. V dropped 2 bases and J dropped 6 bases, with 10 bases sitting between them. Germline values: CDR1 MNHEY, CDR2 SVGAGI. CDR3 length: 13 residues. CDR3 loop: CASSYMAVDGYTF. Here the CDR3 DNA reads TGTGCCAGCAGTTACATGGCGGTAGATGGCTACACCTTC.

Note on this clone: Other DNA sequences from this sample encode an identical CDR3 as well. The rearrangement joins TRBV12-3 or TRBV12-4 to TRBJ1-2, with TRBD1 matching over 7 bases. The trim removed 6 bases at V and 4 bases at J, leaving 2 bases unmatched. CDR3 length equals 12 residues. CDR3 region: CASSRDSYGYTF. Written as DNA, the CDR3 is TGTGCCAGCAGCCGGGACAGCTATGGCTACACCTTC.

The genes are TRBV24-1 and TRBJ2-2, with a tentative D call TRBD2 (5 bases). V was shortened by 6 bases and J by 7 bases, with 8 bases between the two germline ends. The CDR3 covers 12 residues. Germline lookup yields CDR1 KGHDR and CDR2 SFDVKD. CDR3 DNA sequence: TGTGCCACCAGTACGGAGGACGGGGAGCTGTTTTTT. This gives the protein CATSTEDGELFF.